This TCR beta chain was documented in a study of graft-versus-host responses after intestinal transplantation. This clone appeared once. Its antigen is unknown. Germline loops: CDR1 SGHAT, CDR2 FQNNGV. Trimming took 5 bases from V and 4 from J, leaving 18 bases between them. CDR3 size: 17 residues. Only in-frame clones appear in the TCRdb table, and some are missing; sequencing was by immunoSEQ multiplex PCR. The table records about 85,000 clones, about 91% of them present only once. The clonotype originates from a human donor who was the organ donor for an intestinal transplant. The chain employs TRBV11-2 and TRBJ2-6; D remains unclear. This specimen consisted of unstimulated CD8+ T cells sorted from spleen or lymph node cells, obtained before transplant. CDR3 amino acids: CASSRTEIQAGANVLTF. The DNA for the CDR3 is TGTGCCAGCAGCCGGACGGAGATTCAGGCGGGGGCCAACGTCCTGACTTTC.